This T cell receptor (beta chain) was sequenced for a study of T cells after posttransplantation cyclophosphamide. Of note for this clone: Its specificity is not known.

Findings of the study overall: Recipient CMV seropositivity and CMV reactivation strongly tracked TRB clonality.

Losses at the gene ends were 6 bases for V and 0 bases for J; bases not matched to a gene: 5. The CDR3 length is 15 residues. Germline V gene data show CDR1 as MNHNY and CDR2 as SVGAGI (reference sequence). TCRdb's table, derived via immunoSEQ multiplex PCR, lists solely in-frame clones and lacks some. The table records about 6,400 clones, 95% to 98% of them present only once. This chain connects TRBV6-6 to TRBJ1-1; the match to TRBD1 covers 9 bases. Sequences were obtained from naive CD8+ T cells sorted from PBMCs. The receptor's source is a young woman in good health and a related stem cell transplant donor. DNA for the CDR3: TGTGCCAGCAGGAATCACAGGGGGCTGAACACTGAAGCTTTCTTT. It encodes CASRNHRGLNTEAFF.